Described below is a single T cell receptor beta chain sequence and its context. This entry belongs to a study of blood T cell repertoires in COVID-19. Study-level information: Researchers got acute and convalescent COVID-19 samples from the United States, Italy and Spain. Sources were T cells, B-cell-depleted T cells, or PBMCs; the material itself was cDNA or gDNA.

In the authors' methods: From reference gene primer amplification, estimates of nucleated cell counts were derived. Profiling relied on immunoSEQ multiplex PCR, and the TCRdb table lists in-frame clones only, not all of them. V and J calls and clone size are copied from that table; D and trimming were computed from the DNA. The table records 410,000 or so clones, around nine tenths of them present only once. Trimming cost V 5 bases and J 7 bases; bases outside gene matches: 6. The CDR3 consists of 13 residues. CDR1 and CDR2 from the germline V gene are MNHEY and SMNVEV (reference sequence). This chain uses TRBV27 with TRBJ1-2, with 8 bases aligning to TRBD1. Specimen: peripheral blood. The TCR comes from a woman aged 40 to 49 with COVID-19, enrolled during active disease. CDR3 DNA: TGTGCCAGCAGTGACAGGGGTAGGACTGGCTACACCTTC. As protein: CASSDRGRTGYTF.